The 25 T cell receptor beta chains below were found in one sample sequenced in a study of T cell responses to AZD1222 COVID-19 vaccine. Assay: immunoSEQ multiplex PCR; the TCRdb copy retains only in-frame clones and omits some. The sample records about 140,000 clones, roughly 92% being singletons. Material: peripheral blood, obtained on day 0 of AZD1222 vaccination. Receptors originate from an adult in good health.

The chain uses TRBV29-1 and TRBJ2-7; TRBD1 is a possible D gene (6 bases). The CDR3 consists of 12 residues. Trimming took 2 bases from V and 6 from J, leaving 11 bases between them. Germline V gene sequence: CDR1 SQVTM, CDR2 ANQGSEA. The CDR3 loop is CSVETGYAEQYF. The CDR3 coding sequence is TGCAGCGTTGAAACAGGGTACGCCGAGCAGTACTTC.

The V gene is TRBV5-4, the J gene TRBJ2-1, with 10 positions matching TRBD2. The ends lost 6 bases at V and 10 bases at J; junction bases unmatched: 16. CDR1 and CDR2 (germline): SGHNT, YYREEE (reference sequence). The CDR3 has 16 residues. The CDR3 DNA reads TGTGCCAGCAACGCGGCCGGGGCTAGCGGGAGCCTAGAGCAGTTCTTC. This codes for CASNAAGASGSLEQFF.

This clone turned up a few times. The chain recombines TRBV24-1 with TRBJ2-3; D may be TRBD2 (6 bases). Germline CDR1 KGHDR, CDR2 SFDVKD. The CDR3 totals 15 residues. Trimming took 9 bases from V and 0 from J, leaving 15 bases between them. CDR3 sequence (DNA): TGTGCCACCGGGTTCGGGAGCACTAGCACAGATACGCAGTATTTT. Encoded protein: CATGFGSTSTDTQYF.

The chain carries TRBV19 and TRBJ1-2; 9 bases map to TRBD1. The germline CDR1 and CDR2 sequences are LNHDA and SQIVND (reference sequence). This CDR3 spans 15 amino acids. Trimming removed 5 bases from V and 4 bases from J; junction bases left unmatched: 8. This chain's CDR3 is CASSLPGQGLYGYTF. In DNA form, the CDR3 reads TGTGCCAGTAGTCTCCCGGGACAGGGACTCTATGGCTACACCTTC.

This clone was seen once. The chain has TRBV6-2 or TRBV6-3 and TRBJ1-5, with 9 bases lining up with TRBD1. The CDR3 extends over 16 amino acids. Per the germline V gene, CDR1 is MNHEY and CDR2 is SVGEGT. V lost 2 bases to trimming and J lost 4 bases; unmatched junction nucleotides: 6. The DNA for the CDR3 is TGTGCCAGCAGTTACGGGGGACAGGGAAGGAATCAGCCCCAGCATTTT. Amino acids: CASSYGGQGRNQPQHF.

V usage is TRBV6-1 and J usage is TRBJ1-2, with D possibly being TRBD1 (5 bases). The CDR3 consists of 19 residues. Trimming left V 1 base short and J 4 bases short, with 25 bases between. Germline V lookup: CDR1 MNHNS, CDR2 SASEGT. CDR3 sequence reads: CASSEGAIAGPASPYGYTF. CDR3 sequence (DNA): TGTGCCAGCAGTGAAGGGGCCATCGCAGGGCCAGCTTCTCCCTATGGCTACACCTTC.

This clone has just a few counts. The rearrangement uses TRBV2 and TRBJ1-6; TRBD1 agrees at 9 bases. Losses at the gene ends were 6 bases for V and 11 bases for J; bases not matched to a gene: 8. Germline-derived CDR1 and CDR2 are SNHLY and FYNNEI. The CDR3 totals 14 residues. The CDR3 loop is CASRGGTGNTPLHF. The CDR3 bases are TGTGCCAGCAGGGGGGGGACAGGGAATACACCCCTCCACTTT.

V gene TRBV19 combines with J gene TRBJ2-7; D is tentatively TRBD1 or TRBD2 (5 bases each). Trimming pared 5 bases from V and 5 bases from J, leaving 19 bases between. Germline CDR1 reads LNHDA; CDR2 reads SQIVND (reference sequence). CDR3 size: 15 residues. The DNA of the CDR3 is TGTGCCAGTAGTCCGCTGGGGACCCCCCCTCACGAGCAGTACTTC. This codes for CASSPLGTPPHEQYF.

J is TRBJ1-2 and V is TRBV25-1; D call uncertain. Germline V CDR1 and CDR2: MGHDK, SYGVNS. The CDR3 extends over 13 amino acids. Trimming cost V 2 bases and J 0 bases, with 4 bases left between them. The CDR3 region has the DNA TGTGCCAGCAGTGAACACACTAACTATGGCTACACCTTC. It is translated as CASSEHTNYGYTF.

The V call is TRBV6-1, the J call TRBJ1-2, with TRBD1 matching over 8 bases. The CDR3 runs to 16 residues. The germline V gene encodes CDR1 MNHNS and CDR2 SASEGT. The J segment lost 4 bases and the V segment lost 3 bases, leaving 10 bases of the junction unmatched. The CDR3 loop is CASSDPGTGVSYGYTF. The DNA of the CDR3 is TGTGCCAGCAGTGACCCCGGGACAGGCGTTTCCTATGGCTACACCTTC.

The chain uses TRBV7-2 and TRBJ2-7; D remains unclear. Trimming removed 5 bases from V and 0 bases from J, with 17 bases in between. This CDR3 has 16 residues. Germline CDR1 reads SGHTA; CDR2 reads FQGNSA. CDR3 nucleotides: TGTGCCAGCAGCCTTAAAAGCCCAGAGCCCTCCTACGAGCAGTACTTC. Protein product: CASSLKSPEPSYEQYF.

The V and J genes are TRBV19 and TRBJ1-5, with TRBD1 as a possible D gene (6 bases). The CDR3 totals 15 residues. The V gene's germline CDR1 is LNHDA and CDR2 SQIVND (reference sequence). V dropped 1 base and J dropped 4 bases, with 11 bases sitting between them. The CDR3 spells CASSIGAGANQPQHF. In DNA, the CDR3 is TGTGCCAGTAGTATAGGTGCAGGGGCTAATCAGCCCCAGCATTTT. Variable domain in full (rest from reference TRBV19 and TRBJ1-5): DGGITQSPKYLFRKEGQNVTLSCEQNLNHDAMYWYRQDPGQGLRLIYYSQIVNDFQKGDIAEGYSVSREKKESFPLTVTSAQKNPTAFYLCASSIGAGANQPQHFGDGTRLSIL.

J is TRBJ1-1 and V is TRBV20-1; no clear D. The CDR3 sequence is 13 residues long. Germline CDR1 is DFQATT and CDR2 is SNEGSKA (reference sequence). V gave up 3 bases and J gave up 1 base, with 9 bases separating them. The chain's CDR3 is CSASKQTNTEAFF. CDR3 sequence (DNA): TGCAGTGCTAGTAAACAAACGAACACTGAAGCTTTCTTT.

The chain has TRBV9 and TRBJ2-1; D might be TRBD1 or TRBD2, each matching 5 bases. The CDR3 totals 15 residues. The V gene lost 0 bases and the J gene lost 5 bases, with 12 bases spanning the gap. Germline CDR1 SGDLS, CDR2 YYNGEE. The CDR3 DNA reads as TGTGCCAGCAGCGTAGAGGTACTAGGGGACAATGAGCAGTTCTTC. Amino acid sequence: CASSVEVLGDNEQFF.

CDR3 nucleotide sequence: TGCGCCAGCAGCCAAGCCCCCGGGGGAGGGGAGCAGTACTTC. Translation gives CASSQAPGGGEQYF. This chain uses TRBV4-1 with TRBJ2-7; TRBD2 matches at 7 bases. Trimming removed 1 base from V and 7 bases from J; junction bases left unmatched: 7. Germline loops: CDR1 MGHRA, CDR2 YSYEKL. The CDR3 length is 14 residues.

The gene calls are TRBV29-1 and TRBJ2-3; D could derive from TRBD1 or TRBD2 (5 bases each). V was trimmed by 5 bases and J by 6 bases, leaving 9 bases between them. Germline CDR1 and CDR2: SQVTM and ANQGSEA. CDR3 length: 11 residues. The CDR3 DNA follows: TGCAGCGTTTACTGGGGGGATACGCAGTATTTT. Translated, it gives CSVYWGDTQYF.

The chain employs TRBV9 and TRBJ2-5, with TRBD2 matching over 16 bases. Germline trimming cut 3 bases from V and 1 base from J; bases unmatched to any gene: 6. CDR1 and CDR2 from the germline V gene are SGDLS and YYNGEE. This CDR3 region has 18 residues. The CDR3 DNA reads TGTGCCAGCAGCGGCGGGACTAGCGGGGGGGCGATCCAAGAGACCCAGTACTTC. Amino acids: CASSGGTSGGAIQETQYF.

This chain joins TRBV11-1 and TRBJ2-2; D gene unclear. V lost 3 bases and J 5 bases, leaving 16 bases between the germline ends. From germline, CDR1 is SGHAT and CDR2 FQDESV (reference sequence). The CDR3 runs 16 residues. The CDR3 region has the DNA TGTGCCAGCAGCTTGGCTTCGGCCCCTGCGACCGGGGAGCTGTTTTTT. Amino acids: CASSLASAPATGELFF. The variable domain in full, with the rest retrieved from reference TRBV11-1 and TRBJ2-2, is EAEVAQSPRYKITEKSQAVAFWCDPISGHATLYWYRQILGQGPELLVQFQDESVVDDSQLPKDRFSAERLKGVDSTLKIQPAELGDSAMYLCASSLASAPATGELFFGEGSRLTVL.

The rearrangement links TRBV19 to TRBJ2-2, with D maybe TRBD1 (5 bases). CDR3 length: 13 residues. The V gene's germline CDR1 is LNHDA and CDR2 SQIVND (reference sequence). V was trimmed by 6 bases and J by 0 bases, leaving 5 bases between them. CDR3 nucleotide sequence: TGTGCCAGTAGGACAGCGAACACCGGGGAGCTGTTTTTT. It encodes CASRTANTGELFF.

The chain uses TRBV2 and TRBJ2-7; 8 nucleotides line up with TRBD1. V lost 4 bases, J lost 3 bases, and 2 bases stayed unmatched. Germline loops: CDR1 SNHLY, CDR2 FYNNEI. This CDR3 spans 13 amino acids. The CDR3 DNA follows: TGTGCCAGCAGTGGGGACAGGAACTACGAGCAGTACTTC. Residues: CASSGDRNYEQYF.

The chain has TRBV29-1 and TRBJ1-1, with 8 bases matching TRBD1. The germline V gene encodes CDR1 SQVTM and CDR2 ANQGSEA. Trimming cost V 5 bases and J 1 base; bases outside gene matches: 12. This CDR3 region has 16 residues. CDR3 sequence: CSVRPGTGSGNTEAFF. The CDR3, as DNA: TGCAGCGTTCGTCCCGGGACAGGATCAGGGAACACTGAAGCTTTCTTT.

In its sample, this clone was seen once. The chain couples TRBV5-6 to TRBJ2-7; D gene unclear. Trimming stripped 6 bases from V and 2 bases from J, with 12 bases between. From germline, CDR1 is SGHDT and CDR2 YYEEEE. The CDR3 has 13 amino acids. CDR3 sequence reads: CASTTDITYEQYF. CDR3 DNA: TGTGCCAGCACCACTGACATCACCTACGAGCAGTACTTC.

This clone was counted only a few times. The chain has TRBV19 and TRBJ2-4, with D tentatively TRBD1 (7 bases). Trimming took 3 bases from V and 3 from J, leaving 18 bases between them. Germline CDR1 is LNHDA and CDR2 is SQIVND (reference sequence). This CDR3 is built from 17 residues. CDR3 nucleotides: TGTGCCAGTAGTATGTCAACAGGGGAGGTAGGCAAAAACATTCAGTACTTC. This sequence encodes CASSMSTGEVGKNIQYF.

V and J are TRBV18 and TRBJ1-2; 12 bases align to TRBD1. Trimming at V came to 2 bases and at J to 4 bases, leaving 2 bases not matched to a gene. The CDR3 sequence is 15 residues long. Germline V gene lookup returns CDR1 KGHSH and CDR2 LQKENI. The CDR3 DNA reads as TGTGCCAGCTCACCAGGGACAGGGGGCTTCTATGGCTACACCTTC. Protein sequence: CASSPGTGGFYGYTF.

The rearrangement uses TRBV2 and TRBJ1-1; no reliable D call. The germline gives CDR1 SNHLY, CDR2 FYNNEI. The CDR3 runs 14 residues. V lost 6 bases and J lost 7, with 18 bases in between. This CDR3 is CASRIEVKSIEAFF. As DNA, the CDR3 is TGTGCCAGCAGGATCGAGGTCAAAAGCATTGAAGCTTTCTTT.